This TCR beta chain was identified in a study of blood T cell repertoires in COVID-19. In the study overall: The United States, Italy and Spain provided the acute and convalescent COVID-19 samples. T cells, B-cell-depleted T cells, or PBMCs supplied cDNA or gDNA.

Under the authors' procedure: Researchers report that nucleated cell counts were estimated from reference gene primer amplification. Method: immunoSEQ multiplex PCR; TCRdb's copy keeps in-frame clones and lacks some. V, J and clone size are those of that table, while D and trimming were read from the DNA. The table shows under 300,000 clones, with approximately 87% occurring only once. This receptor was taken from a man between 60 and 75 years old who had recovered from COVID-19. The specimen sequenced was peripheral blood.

The CDR3 DNA reads as TGTGCCAGCAGTAAACAGTTCCTTTCACCCCTCCACTTT. Protein: CASSKQFLSPLHF. The rearrangement links TRBV12-3 or TRBV12-4 to TRBJ1-6; D call uncertain. Trimming removed 5 bases at V and 9 bases at J, with 11 bases between. This CDR3 has 13 residues.